This record concerns one TCR beta chain sequence. Its target is unknown. The sample comes from a study of cytomegalovirus exposure and HLA in healthy donors. Findings and limits, study-wide: As was reported, the classifier diagnosed cytomegalovirus status with high specificity and sensitivity. Cytomegalovirus association was assigned to around 150 TCR beta chains.

The CDR3 runs 12 residues. Germline CDR1 is LGHNA and CDR2 is YSLEER. V was trimmed by 0 bases and J by 9 bases, leaving 8 bases between them. The donors were members of the approximately 130-subject validation cohort (separate from the 666-subject first cohort). The protocol was immunoSEQ multiplex PCR, while the TCRdb copy is restricted to in-frame clones and leaves out a portion. In the table there are 150,000 or so clones, approximately 84% of which are singletons. V and J are TRBV4-3 and TRBJ1-1, with D uncertain. The material sequenced was PBMCs. The receptor was derived from a man aged 25-40 years in good health and CMV-seropositive. The CDR3 here is CASSQETDQAFF. CDR3 nucleotides: TGCGCCAGCAGCCAAGAAACAGACCAAGCTTTCTTT.